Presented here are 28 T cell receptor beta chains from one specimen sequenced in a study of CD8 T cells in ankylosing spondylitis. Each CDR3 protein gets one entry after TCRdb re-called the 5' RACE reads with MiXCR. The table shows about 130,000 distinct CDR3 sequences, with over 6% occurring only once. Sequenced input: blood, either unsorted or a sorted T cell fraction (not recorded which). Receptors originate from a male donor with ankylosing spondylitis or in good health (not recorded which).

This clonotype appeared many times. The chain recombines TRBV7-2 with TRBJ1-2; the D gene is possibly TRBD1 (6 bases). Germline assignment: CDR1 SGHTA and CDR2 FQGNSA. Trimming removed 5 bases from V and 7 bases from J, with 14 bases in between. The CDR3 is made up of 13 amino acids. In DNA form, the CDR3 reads TGTGCCAGCAGCACTGTCGGGGGCATTGGCTACACCTTC. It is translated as CASSTVGGIGYTF. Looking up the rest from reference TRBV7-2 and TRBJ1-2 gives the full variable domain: GAGVSQSPSNKVTEKGKDVELRCDPISGHTALYWYRQSLGQGLEFLIYFQGNSAPDKSGLPSDRFSAERTGGSVSTLTIQRTQQEDSAVYLCASSTVGGIGYTFGSGTRLTVV.

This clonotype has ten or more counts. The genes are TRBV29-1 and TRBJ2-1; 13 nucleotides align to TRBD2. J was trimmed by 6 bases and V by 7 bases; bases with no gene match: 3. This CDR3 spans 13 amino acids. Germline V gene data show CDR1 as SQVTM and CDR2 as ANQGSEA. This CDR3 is CSGGLAGTNEQFF. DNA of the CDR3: TGCAGCGGGGGACTAGCGGGGACCAATGAGCAGTTCTTC.

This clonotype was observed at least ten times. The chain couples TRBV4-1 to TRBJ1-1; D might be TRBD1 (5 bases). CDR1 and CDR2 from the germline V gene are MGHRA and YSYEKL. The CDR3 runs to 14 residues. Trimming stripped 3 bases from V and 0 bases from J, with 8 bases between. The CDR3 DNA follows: TGCGCCAGCAGCCAGACAGACTTGAACACTGAAGCTTTCTTT. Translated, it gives CASSQTDLNTEAFF.

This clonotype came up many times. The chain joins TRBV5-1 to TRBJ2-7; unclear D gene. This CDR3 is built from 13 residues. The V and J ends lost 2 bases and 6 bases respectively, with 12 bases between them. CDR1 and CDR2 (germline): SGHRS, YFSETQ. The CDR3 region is CASSLSFVGEQYF. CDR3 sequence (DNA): TGCGCCAGCAGCTTAAGCTTTGTCGGCGAGCAGTACTTC.

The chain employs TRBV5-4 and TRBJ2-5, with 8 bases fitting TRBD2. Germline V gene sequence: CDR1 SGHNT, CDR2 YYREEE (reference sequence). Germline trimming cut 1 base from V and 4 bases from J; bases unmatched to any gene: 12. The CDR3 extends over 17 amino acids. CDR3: CASSLTGGALLRETQYF. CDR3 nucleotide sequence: TGTGCCAGCAGCTTGACCGGGGGGGCCCTTCTGAGAGAGACCCAGTACTTC.

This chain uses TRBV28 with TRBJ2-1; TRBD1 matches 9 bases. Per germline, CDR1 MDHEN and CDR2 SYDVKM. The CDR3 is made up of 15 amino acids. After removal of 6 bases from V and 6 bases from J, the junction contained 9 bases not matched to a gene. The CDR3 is CASRPTGTGTNEQFF. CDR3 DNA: TGTGCCAGCAGACCAACCGGGACAGGGACCAATGAGCAGTTCTTC.

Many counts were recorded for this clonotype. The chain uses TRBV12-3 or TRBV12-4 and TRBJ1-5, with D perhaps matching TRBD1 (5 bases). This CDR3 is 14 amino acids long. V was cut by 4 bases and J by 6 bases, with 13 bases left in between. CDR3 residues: CASSSLQGGQPQHF. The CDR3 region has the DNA TGTGCCAGCAGTTCTCTGCAGGGCGGTCAGCCCCAGCATTTT.

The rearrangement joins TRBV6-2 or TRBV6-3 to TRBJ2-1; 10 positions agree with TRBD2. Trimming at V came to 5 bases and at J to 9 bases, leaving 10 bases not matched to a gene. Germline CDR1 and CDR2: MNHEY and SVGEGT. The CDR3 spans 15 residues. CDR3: CASSPLAGAYGEQFF. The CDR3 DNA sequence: TGTGCCAGCAGTCCCCTAGCGGGAGCTTACGGTGAGCAGTTCTTC.

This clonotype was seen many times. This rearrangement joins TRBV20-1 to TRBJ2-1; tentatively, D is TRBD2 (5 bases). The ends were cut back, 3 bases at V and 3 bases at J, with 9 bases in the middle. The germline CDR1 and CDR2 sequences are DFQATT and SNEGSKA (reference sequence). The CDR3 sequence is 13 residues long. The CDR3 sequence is CSARRVNYNEQFF. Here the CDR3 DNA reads TGCAGTGCTAGGCGGGTGAACTACAATGAGCAGTTCTTC.

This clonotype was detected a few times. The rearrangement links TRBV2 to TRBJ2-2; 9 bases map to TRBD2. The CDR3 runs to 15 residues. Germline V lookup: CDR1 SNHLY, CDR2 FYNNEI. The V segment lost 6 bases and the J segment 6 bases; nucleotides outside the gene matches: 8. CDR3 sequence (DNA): TGTGCCAGCAGACATAGCGGGAGCGGTGCCGGGGAGCTGTTTTTT. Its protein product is CASRHSGSGAGELFF. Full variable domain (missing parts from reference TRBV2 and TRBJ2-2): EPEVTQTPSHQVTQMGQEVILRCVPISNHLYFYWYRQILGQKVEFLVSFYNNEISEKSEIFDDQFSVERPDGSNFTLKIRSTKLEDSAMYFCASRHSGSGAGELFFGEGSRLTVL.

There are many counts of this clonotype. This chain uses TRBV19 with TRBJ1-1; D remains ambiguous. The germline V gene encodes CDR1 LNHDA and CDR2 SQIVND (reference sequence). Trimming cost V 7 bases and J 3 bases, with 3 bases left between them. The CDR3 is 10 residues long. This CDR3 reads CASTYTEAFF. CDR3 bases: TGTGCCAGTACTTACACTGAAGCTTTCTTT. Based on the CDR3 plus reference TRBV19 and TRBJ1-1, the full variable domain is DGGITQSPKYLFRKEGQNVTLSCEQNLNHDAMYWYRQDPGQGLRLIYYSQIVNDFQKGDIAEGYSVSREKKESFPLTVTSAQKNPTAFYLCASTYTEAFFGQGTRLTVV.

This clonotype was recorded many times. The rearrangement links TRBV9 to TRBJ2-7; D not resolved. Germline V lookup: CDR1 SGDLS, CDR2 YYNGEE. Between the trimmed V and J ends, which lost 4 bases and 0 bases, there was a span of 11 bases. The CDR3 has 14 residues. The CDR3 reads CASSPSTPSYEQYF. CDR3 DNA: TGTGCCAGCAGCCCATCTACCCCCTCCTACGAGCAGTACTTC.

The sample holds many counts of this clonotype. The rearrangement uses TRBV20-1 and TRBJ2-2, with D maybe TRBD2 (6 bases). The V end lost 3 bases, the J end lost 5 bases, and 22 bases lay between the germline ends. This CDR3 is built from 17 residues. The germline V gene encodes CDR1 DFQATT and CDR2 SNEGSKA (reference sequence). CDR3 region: CSARSRGYRERTGELFF. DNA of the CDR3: TGCAGTGCTAGGAGTCGGGGGTACCGGGAAAGGACCGGGGAGCTGTTTTTT.

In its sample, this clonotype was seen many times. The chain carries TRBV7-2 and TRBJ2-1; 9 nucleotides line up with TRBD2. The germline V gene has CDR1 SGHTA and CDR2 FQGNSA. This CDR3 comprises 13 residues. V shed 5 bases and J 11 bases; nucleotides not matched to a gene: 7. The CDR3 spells CASSQQREEQQFF. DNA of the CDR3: TGTGCCAGCAGCCAGCAGCGGGAGGAACAGCAGTTCTTC.

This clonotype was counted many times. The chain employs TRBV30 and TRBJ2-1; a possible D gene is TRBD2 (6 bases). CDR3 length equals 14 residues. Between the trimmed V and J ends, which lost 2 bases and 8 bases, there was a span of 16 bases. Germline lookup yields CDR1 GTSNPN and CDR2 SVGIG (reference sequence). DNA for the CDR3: TGTGCCTGGAGTCACGGCGGGACTGGCGATGAGCAGTTCTTC. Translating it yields CAWSHGGTGDEQFF.

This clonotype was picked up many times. The CDR3 loop reads CSVEDWGGSNTGELFF. The CDR3, as DNA: TGCAGCGTTGAAGATTGGGGGGGGTCGAACACCGGGGAGCTGTTTTTT. The V gene is TRBV29-1, the J gene TRBJ2-2, with 7 bases matching TRBD2. Trimming cost V 0 bases and J 0 bases; bases outside gene matches: 4. Looked up from germline, CDR1 is SQVTM and CDR2 is ANQGSEA. The CDR3 is made up of 16 amino acids.

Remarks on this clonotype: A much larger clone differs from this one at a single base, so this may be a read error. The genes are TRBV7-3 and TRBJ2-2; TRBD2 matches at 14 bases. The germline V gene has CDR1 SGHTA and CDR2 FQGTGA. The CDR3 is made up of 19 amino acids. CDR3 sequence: CTISSLRGLAGGRTGELFF. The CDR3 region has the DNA TGTACCATCTCCTCCTTGCGAGGACTAGCGGGAGGCCGCACCGGGGAGCTGTTTTTT.

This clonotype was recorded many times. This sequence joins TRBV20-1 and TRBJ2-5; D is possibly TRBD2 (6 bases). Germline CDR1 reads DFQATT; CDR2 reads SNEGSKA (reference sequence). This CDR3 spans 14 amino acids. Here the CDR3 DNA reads TGCAGCCGAGGGAGGATACTCACCCAAGAGACCCAGTACTTC. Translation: CSRGRILTQETQYF.

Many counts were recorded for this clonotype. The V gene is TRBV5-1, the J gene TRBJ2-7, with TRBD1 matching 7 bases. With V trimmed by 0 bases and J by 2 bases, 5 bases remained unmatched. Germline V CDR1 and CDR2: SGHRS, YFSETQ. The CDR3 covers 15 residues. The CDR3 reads CASSLVSGQTYEQYF. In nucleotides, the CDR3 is TGCGCCAGCAGCTTGGTGTCGGGACAGACCTACGAGCAGTACTTC.

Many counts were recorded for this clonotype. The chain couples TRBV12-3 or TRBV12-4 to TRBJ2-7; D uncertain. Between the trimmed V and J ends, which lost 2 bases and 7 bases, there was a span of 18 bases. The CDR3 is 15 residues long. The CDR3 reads CASSLPSKPSGEQYF. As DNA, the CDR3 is TGTGCCAGCAGTTTACCCTCAAAACCCTCTGGGGAGCAGTACTTC.

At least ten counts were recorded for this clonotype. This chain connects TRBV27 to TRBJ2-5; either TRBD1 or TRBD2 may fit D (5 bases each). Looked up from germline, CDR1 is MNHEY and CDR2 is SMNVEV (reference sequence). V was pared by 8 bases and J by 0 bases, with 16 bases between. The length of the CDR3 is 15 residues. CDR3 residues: CASSPGTSNQETQYF. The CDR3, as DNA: TGTGCCAGCTCCCCCGGGACGTCTAACCAAGAGACCCAGTACTTC.

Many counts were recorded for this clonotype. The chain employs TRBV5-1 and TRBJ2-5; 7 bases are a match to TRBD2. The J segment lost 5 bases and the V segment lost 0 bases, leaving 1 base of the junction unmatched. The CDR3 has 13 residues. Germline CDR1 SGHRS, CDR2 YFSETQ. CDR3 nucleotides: TGCGCCAGCAGCTTGGAGGGAGGGGAGACCCAGTACTTC. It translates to CASSLEGGETQYF.

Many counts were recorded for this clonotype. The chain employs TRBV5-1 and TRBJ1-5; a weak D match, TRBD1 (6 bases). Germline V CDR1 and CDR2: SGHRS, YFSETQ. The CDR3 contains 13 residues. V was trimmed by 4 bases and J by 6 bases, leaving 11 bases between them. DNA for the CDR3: TGCGCCAGCAGCGTCGGGGGCGGTCAGCCCCAGCATTTT. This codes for CASSVGGGQPQHF.

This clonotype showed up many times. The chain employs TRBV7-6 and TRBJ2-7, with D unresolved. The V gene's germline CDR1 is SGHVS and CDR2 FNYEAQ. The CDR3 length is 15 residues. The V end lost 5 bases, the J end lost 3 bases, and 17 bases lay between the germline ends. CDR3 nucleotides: TGTGCCAGCAGCCGAACCCGAGACCCCTTCTACGAGCAGTACTTC. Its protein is CASSRTRDPFYEQYF.

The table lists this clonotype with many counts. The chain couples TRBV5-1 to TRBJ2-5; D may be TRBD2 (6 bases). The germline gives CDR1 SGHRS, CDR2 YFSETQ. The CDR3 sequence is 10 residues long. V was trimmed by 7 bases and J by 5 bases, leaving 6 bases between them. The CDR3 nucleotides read TGCGCCAGCGCGGGGGAGACCCAGTACTTC. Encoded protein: CASAGETQYF.

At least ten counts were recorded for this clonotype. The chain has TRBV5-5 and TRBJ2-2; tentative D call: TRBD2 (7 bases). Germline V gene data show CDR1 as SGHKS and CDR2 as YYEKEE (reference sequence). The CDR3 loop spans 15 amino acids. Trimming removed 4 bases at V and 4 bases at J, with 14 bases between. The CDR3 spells CASSTGGGFTGELFF. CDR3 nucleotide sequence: TGTGCCAGCAGCACTGGGGGGGGCTTCACCGGGGAGCTGTTTTTT.

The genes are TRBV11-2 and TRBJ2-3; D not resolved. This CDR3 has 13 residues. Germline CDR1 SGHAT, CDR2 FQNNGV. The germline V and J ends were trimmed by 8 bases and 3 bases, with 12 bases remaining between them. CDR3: CASLRSGTDTQYF. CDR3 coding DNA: TGTGCCAGCCTTCGTTCCGGGACAGATACGCAGTATTTT.

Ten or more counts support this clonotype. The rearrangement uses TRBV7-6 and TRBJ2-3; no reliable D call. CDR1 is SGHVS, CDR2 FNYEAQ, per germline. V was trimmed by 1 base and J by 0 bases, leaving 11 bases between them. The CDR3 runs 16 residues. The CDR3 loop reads CASSLGSSVSTDTQYF. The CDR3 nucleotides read TGTGCCAGCAGCTTAGGATCGAGCGTTAGCACAGATACGCAGTATTTT.